What follows describes a single T cell receptor (beta chain). Its antigen is as yet unknown. With a J-beta primer mix and a sample-barcoded 5' primer, a second PCR ran roughly 6 to 11 cycles. Using its own MiXCR run on the 5' RACE reads, TCRdb lists one record per CDR3 protein. The table lists 890,000 or so distinct CDR3 sequences, 55% to 65% of them singletons, with 25% to 30% in the top ten. This sample was taken from a study of blood T cells in healthy people across ages. Study-wide points: A conclusive naive versus antigen-experienced comparison was prevented by the unsorted PBMCs.

The length of the CDR3 is 17 residues. The V end was cut by 3 bases, the J end by 6 bases, with 19 bases between. Germline lookup yields CDR1 SGHRS and CDR2 YFSETQ. Sequencing was performed on blood. The sequence was collected from a man aged 25 to 40 in good health. The V call is TRBV5-1, the J call TRBJ1-6; the D gene is possibly TRBD1 (6 bases). CDR3 coding DNA: TGCGCCAGCAGCTCCGGACCTCAGCAGGGGCTTAATTCACCCCTCCACTTT. It codes for CASSSGPQQGLNSPLHF.